Below, 14 T cell receptor beta chains from the same sample are listed, as sequenced in a study of CD8+CD57+ T cells in acquired aplastic anemia (dated by TCRdb to the late 2010s). Patients chosen for sequencing had shown expansion of CD8+CD57+ cells by flow cytometry. The sequencer was an Illumina HiSeq 2000. Genomic DNA served as template for TCR beta VDJ combination and CDR3 sequence profiling. TCRdb's own reprocessing of the public reads used fastp at Q25 and MiXCR and kept productive beta chains. Each record represents a unique CDR3 protein, reported with the most common genes and DNA among its rows. The sample table lists around 250,000 distinct CDR3 sequences, roughly 80% of them with a count of one. In total, the top ten clones hold 42% of the sample. The specimen was sorted CD4+, CD8+, or CD8+CD57+ T cells (not recorded which) from PBMCs. These receptors all come from a human donor with aplastic anemia.

This clonotype showed up just a few times. This clone may be a read error of a much larger clone one base away. The chain joins TRBV7-9 to TRBJ2-7; weak D call: TRBD2 (6 bases). The CDR3 runs 14 residues. The germline V gene encodes CDR1 SEHNR and CDR2 FQNEAQ (reference sequence). The CDR3 is CASSFQRSGWGDEF. CDR3 in DNA: TGTGCCAGCAGCTTTCAAAGAAGCGGGTGGGGCGATGAGTTC.

This chain uses TRBV7-3 with TRBJ2-1; TRBD2 agrees at 7 bases. With 6 bases clipped from V and 13 bases from J, the junction kept 18 bases outside the gene matches. Per the germline V gene, CDR1 is SGHTA and CDR2 is FQGTGA. The CDR3 length is 15 residues. CDR3 nucleotides: TGTGCCAGCAGTTCGAGCGGGACTTCGGGAGAGACCCAGTTCTTC. Translation gives CASSSSGTSGETQFF.

In this sample, this clonotype turned up once. This chain links TRBV7-3 with TRBJ1-1; no clear D gene. Germline CDR1 is SGHTA and CDR2 is FQGTGA. The CDR3 spans 15 residues. With 4 bases removed from V and 14 bases from J, the gap between germline ends came to 26 bases. The CDR3 is CASSSELSGNTEPFF. The CDR3 DNA reads as TGTGCCAGCAGCTCAGAACTGTCGGGCAACACTGAACCCTTCTTT.

This clonotype was counted a few times. The chain carries TRBV7-6 and TRBJ2-7; D tentatively reads TRBD1 or TRBD2 (5 bases each). Germline CDR1 and CDR2: SGHVS and FNYEAQ. This CDR3 is built from 12 residues. V lost 4 bases to trimming and J lost 7 bases, with 11 bases between them. The CDR3 reads CASSSGRSEQYF. The CDR3 nucleotides are TGTGCCAGCAGCTCGGGACGGTCGGAGCAGTACTTC.

Details on this clonotype: Because it lacks the conserved phenylalanine or tryptophan at the end, this CDR3 is likely a read error. Because the CDR3's place on the DNA is in doubt, the DNA is left out and the CDR3 is given as listed by TCRdb. The chain uses TRBV5-5 and TRBJ2-1; the table's D call, TRBD2, was not checked against the DNA. The germline CDR1 and CDR2 sequences are SGHKS and YYEKEE (reference sequence). The CDR3 sequence runs 13 residues, both termini included. CDR3 region: CASSLELAGSRDM.

Notes on this clonotype: Its ends do not fully match the called genes, so a read error is possible. The rearrangement links TRBV7-9 to TRBJ2-3; weak D call: TRBD2 (5 bases). The germline CDR1 and CDR2 sequences are SEHNR and FQNEAQ (reference sequence). CDR3 size: 14 residues. In DNA, the CDR3 is TGTGCCAGCAGCTTAGCGGAGGTCCCGATACGCAGGATTTTT. It translates to CASSLAEVPIRRIF.

The chain links TRBV9 to TRBJ2-1; D is possibly TRBD2 (6 bases). V shed 4 bases and J shed 5 bases, with 16 bases lying between them. Looked up from germline, CDR1 is SGDLS and CDR2 is YYNGEE. The CDR3 runs to 15 residues. The CDR3 DNA reads as TGTGCCAGCAGCCCCGGGACTGGGGTTCACAATGAGCAGTTCTTC. Protein product: CASSPGTGVHNEQFF.

The rearrangement joins TRBV29-1 to TRBJ2-1; D is perhaps TRBD2 (6 bases). CDR1 and CDR2 from the germline V gene are SQVTM and ANQGSEA. Trimming pared 8 bases from V and 9 bases from J, leaving 17 bases between. This CDR3 comprises 12 residues. CDR3 in DNA: TGCAGCCCGCTGGGGAGGCCCGGTGAGCAGTTCTTC. It codes for CSPLGRPGEQFF.

A word on this clonotype: This CDR3 is missing its conserved last phenylalanine or tryptophan, likely due to a read error. The DNA is omitted, as the CDR3 cannot be located on it reliably, and the CDR3 follows TCRdb's listing. The chain couples TRBV15 to TRBJ1-6; no check of the table's D call, TRBD1, against the DNA was made. Inclusive of both ends, the CDR3 amounts to 16 amino acids. Germline values: CDR1 LNHNV, CDR2 YYDKDF (reference sequence). This chain's CDR3 is CATSVRERAYNPPLDP.

The chain recombines TRBV12-3 or TRBV12-4 with TRBJ1-2; D is unresolved. The V gene lost 6 bases and the J gene lost 6 bases, with 23 bases spanning the gap. This CDR3 is built from 16 residues. This CDR3 reads CASSPVEGGNVHGYTF. CDR3 in DNA: TGTGCCAGCAGCCCAGTAGAGGGAGGAAACGTTCATGGCTACACCTTC.

This chain links TRBV7-2 with TRBJ2-5; D gene ambiguous. Germline V lookup: CDR1 SGHTA, CDR2 FQGNSA. V shed 0 bases and J shed 3 bases, with 11 bases lying between them. The CDR3 runs to 15 residues. CDR3 residues: CASSLAHGPEETQYF. CDR3 sequence (DNA): TGTGCCAGCAGCTTAGCCCACGGTCCAGAAGAGACCCAGTACTTC.

The gene calls are TRBV7-2 and TRBJ1-6; no clear D. Germline values: CDR1 SGHTA, CDR2 FQGNSA. There are 15 residues in the CDR3. Between the trimmed V and J ends, which lost 1 base and 18 bases, there was a span of 22 bases. CDR3 in DNA: TGTGCCAGCAGCTTAGGCCCCAGGCGGCGCAATGAGCACCACTTT. Translating it yields CASSLGPRRRNEHHF.

This chain connects TRBV7-9 to TRBJ1-6; D gene uncertain. Looked up from germline, CDR1 is SEHNR and CDR2 is FQNEAQ (reference sequence). The CDR3 has 14 residues. Trimming removed 6 bases at V and 18 bases at J, with 24 bases between. The chain's CDR3 is CASREGTLKGTHHF. For the CDR3, the DNA is TGTGCCAGCAGGGAGGGAACGCTTAAAGGCACTCACCACTTT.

Notes on this clonotype: The junction departs from the called germline gene at one end, perhaps through a read error. The V gene is TRBV2, the J gene TRBJ1-1; the D gene is possibly TRBD1 (6 bases). This CDR3 comprises 13 residues. Germline CDR1 is SNHLY and CDR2 is FYNNEI. CDR3 sequence (DNA): TGTGCCAGCGGTGACGGGGGCGAGAATGAAGCTTTCTTT. Amino acids: CASGDGGENEAFF.